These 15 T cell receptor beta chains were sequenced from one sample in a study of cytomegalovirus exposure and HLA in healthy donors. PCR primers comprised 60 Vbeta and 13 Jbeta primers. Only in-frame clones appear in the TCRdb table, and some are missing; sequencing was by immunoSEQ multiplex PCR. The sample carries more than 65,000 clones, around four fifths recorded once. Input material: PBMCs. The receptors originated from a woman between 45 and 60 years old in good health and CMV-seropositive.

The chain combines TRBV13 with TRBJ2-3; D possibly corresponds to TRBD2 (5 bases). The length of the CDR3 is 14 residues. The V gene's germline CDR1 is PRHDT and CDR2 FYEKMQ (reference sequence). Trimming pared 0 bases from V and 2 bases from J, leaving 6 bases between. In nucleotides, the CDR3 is TGTGCCAGCAGCTTAGGACTAGACACAGATACGCAGTATTTT. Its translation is CASSLGLDTDTQYF.

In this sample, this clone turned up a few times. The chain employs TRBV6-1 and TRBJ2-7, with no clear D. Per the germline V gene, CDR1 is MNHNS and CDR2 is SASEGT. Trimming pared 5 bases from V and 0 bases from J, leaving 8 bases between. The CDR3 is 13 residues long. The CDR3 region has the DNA TGTGCCAGCAGTCGCGTCTTCTCCTACGAGCAGTACTTC. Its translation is CASSRVFSYEQYF.

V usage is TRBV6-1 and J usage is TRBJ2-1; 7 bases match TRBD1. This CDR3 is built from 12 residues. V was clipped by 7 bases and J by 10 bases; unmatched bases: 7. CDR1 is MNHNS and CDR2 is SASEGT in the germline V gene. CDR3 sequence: CASKRQGDEQFF. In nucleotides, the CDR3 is TGTGCCAGCAAGAGACAGGGAGACGAGCAGTTCTTC.

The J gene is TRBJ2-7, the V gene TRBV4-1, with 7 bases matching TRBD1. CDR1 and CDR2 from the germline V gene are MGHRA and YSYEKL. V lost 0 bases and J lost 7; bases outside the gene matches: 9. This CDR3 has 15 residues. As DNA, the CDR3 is TGCGCCAGCAGCCAAGAGGGCAGGGGGTCGTCAGAGCAGTACTTC. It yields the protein CASSQEGRGSSEQYF.

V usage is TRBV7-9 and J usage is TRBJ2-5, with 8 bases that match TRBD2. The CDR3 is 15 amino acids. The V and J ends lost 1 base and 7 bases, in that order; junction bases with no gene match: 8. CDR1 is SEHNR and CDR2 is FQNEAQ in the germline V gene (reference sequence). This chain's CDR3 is CASSLGSGRGGTQYF. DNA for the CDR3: TGTGCCAGCAGCTTAGGGAGCGGGAGAGGCGGGACCCAGTACTTC.

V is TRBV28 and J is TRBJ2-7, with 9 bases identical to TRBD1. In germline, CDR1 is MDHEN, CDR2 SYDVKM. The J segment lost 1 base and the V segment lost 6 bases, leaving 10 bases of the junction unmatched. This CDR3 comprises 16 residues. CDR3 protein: CASRPVPGTGSYEQYF. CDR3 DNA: TGTGCCAGCAGACCCGTTCCCGGGACAGGGTCCTACGAGCAGTACTTC.

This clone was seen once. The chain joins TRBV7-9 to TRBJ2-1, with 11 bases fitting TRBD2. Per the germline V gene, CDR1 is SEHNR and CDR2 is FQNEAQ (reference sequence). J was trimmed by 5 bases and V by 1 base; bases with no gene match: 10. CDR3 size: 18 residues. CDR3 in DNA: TGTGCCAGCAGCTTAGGGCTAGCGGGAGGCCGCAGGGACAATGAGCAGTTCTTC. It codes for CASSLGLAGGRRDNEQFF.

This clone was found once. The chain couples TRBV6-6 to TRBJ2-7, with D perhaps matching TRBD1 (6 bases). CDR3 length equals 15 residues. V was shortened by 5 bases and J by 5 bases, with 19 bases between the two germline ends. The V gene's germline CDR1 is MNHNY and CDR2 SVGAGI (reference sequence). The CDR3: CASSNLRGNLDEQYF. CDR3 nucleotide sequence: TGTGCCAGCAGTAACCTGAGGGGGAACTTGGACGAGCAGTACTTC.

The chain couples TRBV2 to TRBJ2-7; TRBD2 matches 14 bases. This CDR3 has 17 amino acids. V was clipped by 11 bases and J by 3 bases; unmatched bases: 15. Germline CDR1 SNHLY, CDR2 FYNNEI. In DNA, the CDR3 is TGTGCCCGGAGTGCCGGGACTAGCGGGAGTGGAAGCTACGAGCAGTACTTC. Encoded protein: CARSAGTSGSGSYEQYF.

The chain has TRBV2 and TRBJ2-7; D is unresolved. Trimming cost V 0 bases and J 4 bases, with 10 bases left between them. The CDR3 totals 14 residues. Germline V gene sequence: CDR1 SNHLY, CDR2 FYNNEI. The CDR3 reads CASSEAFSDYEQYF. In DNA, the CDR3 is TGTGCCAGCAGTGAAGCATTTTCAGATTACGAGCAGTACTTC.

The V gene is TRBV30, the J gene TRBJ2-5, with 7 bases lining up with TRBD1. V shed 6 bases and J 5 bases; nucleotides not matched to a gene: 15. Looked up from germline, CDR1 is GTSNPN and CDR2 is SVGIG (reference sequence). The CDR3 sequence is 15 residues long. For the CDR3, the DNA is TGTGCCTGTCATCCAACGGGACAGAATTTGGAGACCCAGTACTTC. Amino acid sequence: CACHPTGQNLETQYF.

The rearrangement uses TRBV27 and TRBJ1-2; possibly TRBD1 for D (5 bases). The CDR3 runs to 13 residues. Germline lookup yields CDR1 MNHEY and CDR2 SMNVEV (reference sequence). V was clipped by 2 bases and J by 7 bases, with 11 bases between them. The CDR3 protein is CASSLQGWVGYTF. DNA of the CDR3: TGTGCCAGCAGTTTACAGGGATGGGTTGGCTACACCTTC.

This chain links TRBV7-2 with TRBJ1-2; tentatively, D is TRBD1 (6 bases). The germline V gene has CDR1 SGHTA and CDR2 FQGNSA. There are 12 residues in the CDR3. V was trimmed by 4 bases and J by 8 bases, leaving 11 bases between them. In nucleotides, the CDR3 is TGTGCCAGCAGCTCGGACAGAACGGGCTACACCTTC. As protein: CASSSDRTGYTF. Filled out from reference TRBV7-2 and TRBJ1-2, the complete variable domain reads GAGVSQSPSNKVTEKGKDVELRCDPISGHTALYWYRQSLGQGLEFLIYFQGNSAPDKSGLPSDRFSAERTGGSVSTLTIQRTQQEDSAVYLCASSSDRTGYTFGSGTRLTVV.

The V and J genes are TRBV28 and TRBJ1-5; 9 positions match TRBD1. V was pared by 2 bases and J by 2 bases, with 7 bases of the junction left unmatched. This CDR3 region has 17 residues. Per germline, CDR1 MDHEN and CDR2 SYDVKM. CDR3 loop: CASSLRGWTGGNQPQHF. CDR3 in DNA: TGTGCCAGCAGTTTAAGAGGCTGGACAGGGGGCAATCAGCCCCAGCATTTT. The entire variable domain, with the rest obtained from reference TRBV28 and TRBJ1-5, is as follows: DVKVTQSSRYLVKRTGEKVFLECVQDMDHENMFWYRQDPGLGLRLIYFSYDVKMKEKGDIPEGYSVSREKKERFSLILESASTNQTSMYLCASSLRGWTGGNQPQHFGDGTRLSIL.

CDR3 protein: CAWSVLIHEQFF. The CDR3 DNA follows: TGTGCCTGGAGTGTCCTAATACATGAGCAGTTCTTC. The J gene is TRBJ2-1, the V gene TRBV30; unclear D gene. CDR3 length: 12 residues. V shed 0 bases and J shed 8 bases, with 8 bases lying between them. Germline CDR1 GTSNPN, CDR2 SVGIG (reference sequence).